The present T cell receptor beta chain was sequenced within a study of spatial heterogeneity in lung cancer. Across the study: Detected beta-chain sequences consistently exceeded alpha-chain sequences.

There are 15 residues in the CDR3. Germline loops: CDR1 SGDLS, CDR2 YYNGEE. Trimming left V 0 bases short and J 2 bases short, with 12 bases between. Turning to this clonotype: Its specificity is not known.

General study findings and limits: Intratumoral expanded alpha and beta TCR counts were found to track tumor mutation counts.

Each CDR3 protein is one row after TCRdb ran MiXCR on the 5' RACE reads. The sample contains roughly 5,700 distinct CDR3 sequences, less than 20% of which appear only once. The sample's time point: sample taken at primary tumor resection. Source: lung tumor tissue, taken at surgery. V usage is TRBV9 and J usage is TRBJ2-7; tentatively, D is TRBD1 (6 bases). The clonotype originates from a male donor with early-stage non-small cell lung cancer. The CDR3 is CASSVGAGEAYEQYF. As DNA, the CDR3 is TGTGCCAGCAGCGTAGGGGCAGGGGAAGCCTACGAGCAGTACTTC.